This T cell receptor (beta chain) was documented in a study of CD8+ T cells in alopecia areata. V was cut by 2 bases and J by 8 bases, with 10 bases left in between. The germline CDR1 and CDR2 sequences are PRHDT and FYEKMQ (reference sequence). The CDR3 covers 13 residues. Study conclusions and caveats: A great number of expanded lesional clones endured in scalp and blood during tofacitinib.

As concerns this clone: What it binds is not known.

Described treatment: oral pan-JAK inhibitor, 5-10 mg twice daily. Both CD4+ and CD8+ T cells were separated by sorting PBMCs. RNA extraction and reverse transcription yielded cDNA as sequencing template. Repertoires were generated with immunoSEQ multiplex PCR, while TCRdb's copy carries only in-frame clones and drops some. The sample records about 200,000 clones, roughly 64% being singletons. This receptor was identified in a human donor with alopecia areata. The sequencing used CD4+ T cells sorted from blood, collected at week 24, from a patient treated with tofacitinib. This chain joins TRBV13 and TRBJ2-1; D unclear. CDR3 coding DNA: TGTGCCAGCAGCTTACTAGGGTCCTATGAGCAGTTCTTC. Translated: CASSLLGSYEQFF.